The rows below give T cell receptor beta chains drawn from one sample of a study of shared clonotypes between healthy human individuals. TCRdb's table, derived via immunoSEQ multiplex PCR, lists solely in-frame clones and lacks some. The sample includes roughly 1 million clones, approximately 76% of them seen just once. Material for sequencing was memory CD4+ T cells sorted from blood. The source is a young man in good health. The CDR3 runs from the conserved cysteine through the conserved F or W. The order of the fields is V gene, J gene, CDR3 protein.

>TRBV28|TRBJ1-2
CASSSTYRGQRGYTF
>TRBV11-3|TRBJ2-7
CASSLPRDGPYEQYF
>TRBV19|TRBJ1-3
CASRGEDFYSGNTIYF
>TRBV11-2|TRBJ2-3
CASSLQGQASTYTDTQYF
>TRBV7-2|TRBJ1-5
CASSSTDANQPQHF
>TRBV25-1|TRBJ1-5
CASSGGDPYSNQPQHF
>TRBV6-1|TRBJ1-6
CASSETAGRSYNSPLHF
>TRBV28|TRBJ2-3
CASRAGTGATDTQYF
>TRBV7-2|TRBJ1-1
CASSLAAGTLTEAFF
>TRBV5-1|TRBJ1-2
CASSSRGDYGYTF
>TRBV2|TRBJ1-5
CASSKVRAPQPQHF
>TRBV6-5|TRBJ2-3
CASSWRQGTDTQYF
>TRBV6-6|TRBJ1-2
CASSNTRGGYTF
>TRBV29-1|TRBJ1-1
CSVEEKSGLNTEAFF
>TRBV2|TRBJ2-5
CASRRDVQETQYF